This T cell receptor (beta chain) was recorded in a study of identical twins. In TCRdb, the 5' RACE reads were re-called with MiXCR into one record per CDR3 protein. This table holds under 450,000 distinct CDR3 sequences, roughly 20% found once. This clonotype has ten or more counts. Germline lookup yields CDR1 ENHRY and CDR2 SYGVKD. The CDR3 runs 16 residues. V shed 4 bases, J shed 3 bases, and the junction held 10 bases outside the gene matches. This chain links TRBV10-3 with TRBJ2-7, with 9 nucleotides matching TRBD1. Sequenced sample: naive T cells sorted from blood. The receptor was derived from a man between 45 and 60 years old in good health. The CDR3 nucleotides read TGTGCCATCAGTGCCCCTGAGGGACAGGGTGGCTACGAGCAGTACTTC. It encodes CAISAPEGQGGYEQYF.